The 14 T cell receptor beta chains in this list originate from one sample, sequenced in a study of Graves' ophthalmopathy and Graves' hyperthyroidism. RNA transcripts served as template for amplifying TCR beta CDR3 sequences. The first-round RT-PCR employed HTBI primers together with the Qiagen OneStep RT-PCR kit. A multiplex PCR was then performed as the second round. From the multiplex PCR reads, TCRdb called clonotypes with MiXCR, one entry per CDR3 protein. This table holds around 470,000 distinct CDR3 sequences, approximately 15% found once. Sequenced: blood. Receptors were obtained from a woman aged 25-40 years with Graves' ophthalmopathy.

The sample holds many counts of this clonotype. CDR3 sequence: CASGTGGPEAFF. The CDR3 coding sequence is TGTGCCAGCGGGACAGGGGGACCTGAAGCTTTCTTT. This chain connects TRBV5-6 to TRBJ1-1; 11 positions match TRBD1. There are 12 residues in the CDR3. CDR1 is SGHDT, CDR2 YYEEEE, per germline. Trimming at V came to 7 bases and at J to 6 bases, leaving 2 bases not matched to a gene.

The sample holds a few counts of this clonotype. The chain is built from TRBV12-5 and TRBJ2-7, with 7 bases aligning to TRBD1. Germline CDR1 is LGHNT and CDR2 is FRNRAP. V trimming: 1 base; J trimming: 3 bases; junction bases outside the gene matches: 0. CDR3 length: 13 amino acids. The chain's CDR3 is CASGLGQGYEQYF. In DNA, the CDR3 is TGTGCTAGTGGTTTGGGACAGGGCTACGAGCAGTACTTC. The whole variable domain, filled in from reference TRBV12-5 and TRBJ2-7, reads DARVTQTPRHKVTEMGQEVTMRCQPILGHNTVFWYRQTMMQGLELLAYFRNRAPLDDSGMPKDRFSAEMPDATLATLKIQPSEPRDSAVYFCASGLGQGYEQYFGPGTRLTVT.

The table lists this clonotype with many counts. This rearrangement joins TRBV12-3 or TRBV12-4 to TRBJ2-5; no clear D. The CDR3 extends over 14 amino acids. V lost 5 bases and J lost 5, with 15 bases in between. CDR3 nucleotide sequence: TGTGCCAGCAGTCTGCGACTCAGCCGCGAGACCCAGTACTTC. The encoded protein is CASSLRLSRETQYF.

This clonotype was detected ten times or more. This may be a read error, as it is one base from a much larger clone. The chain links TRBV28 to TRBJ1-1, with D perhaps matching TRBD1 (5 bases). The CDR3 consists of 13 residues. From germline, CDR1 is MDHEN and CDR2 SYDVKM. The CDR3, as DNA: TGTGCTGTGGGGGGAACAGCGAGCACTGAAGCTTTCTTT. Translating it yields CAVGGTASTEAFF. Complete variable domain (other parts from reference TRBV28 and TRBJ1-1): DVKVTQSSRYLVKRTGEKVFLECVQDMDHENMFWYRQDPGLGLRLIYFSYDVKMKEKGDIPEGYSVSREKKERFSLILESASTNQTSMYLCAVGGTASTEAFFGQGTRLTVV.

This clonotype was counted many times. The J gene is TRBJ1-1, the V gene TRBV15; weak D call: TRBD1 (5 bases). The CDR3 length is 12 residues. V was cut by 8 bases and J by 5 bases, with 12 bases left in between. CDR1 LNHNV and CDR2 YYDKDF come from the germline V gene (reference sequence). The CDR3 spells CATGGKGTEAFF. DNA for the CDR3: TGTGCCACCGGGGGTAAGGGGACTGAAGCTTTCTTT.

In its sample, this clonotype was seen many times. The rearrangement uses TRBV6-5 and TRBJ2-5; possible D gene TRBD2, 7 bases. Germline V gene data show CDR1 as MNHEY and CDR2 as SVGAGI. This CDR3 has 16 residues. The ends were cut back, 0 bases at V and 5 bases at J, with 16 bases in the middle. In nucleotides, the CDR3 is TGTGCCAGCAGTTACTCGGGGAGGGGGTCGTACGAGACCCAGTACTTC. Its protein product is CASSYSGRGSYETQYF.

On this clonotype itself: The CDR3 ends on some other residue instead of the conserved phenylalanine or tryptophan, so this is likely a read error. The DNA is left out, because the CDR3 cannot be placed on it with certainty; the CDR3 is given as TCRdb lists it. V and J are TRBV6-1 and TRBJ1-1. The CDR3 length equals 14 residues, ends included. Per the germline V gene, CDR1 is MNHNS and CDR2 is SASEGT. The CDR3 protein is CASSGAAVNTEACL.

This clonotype was recorded many times. The V gene is TRBV19, the J gene TRBJ2-5; TRBD2 is a possible D gene (6 bases). Germline CDR1 and CDR2: LNHDA and SQIVND (reference sequence). CDR3 length: 15 residues. V was trimmed by 5 bases and J by 0 bases, leaving 13 bases between them. In nucleotides, the CDR3 is TGTGCCAGTAGTGACTCAGGGAGGTACCAAGAGACCCAGTACTTC. Encoded protein: CASSDSGRYQETQYF.

This clonotype showed up many times. The chain employs TRBV15 and TRBJ1-1; a weak D match, TRBD1 (6 bases). V was clipped by 4 bases and J by 4 bases, with 19 bases between them. The CDR3 spans 16 residues. Germline V gives CDR1 LNHNV, CDR2 YYDKDF (reference sequence). DNA of the CDR3: TGTGCCACCAGCAAGGGAAGGGGGGGTAGAGTCACTGAAGCTTTCTTT. Its translation: CATSKGRGGRVTEAFF.

Of note for this clonotype: The CDR3 does not end in the conserved phenylalanine or tryptophan, so this is likely a read error. The chain links TRBV4-1 to TRBJ1-3, with D unclear. CDR3 length: 17 amino acids. Germline CDR1 reads MGHRA; CDR2 reads YSYEKL. Trimming pared 1 base from V and 3 bases from J, leaving 16 bases between. This chain's CDR3 is CASSQGSGGFDGNTIYY. The DNA of the CDR3 is TGCGCCAGCAGCCAAGGGTCAGGCGGTTTCGATGGAAACACCATATATTAT.

This clonotype appeared many times. The chain couples TRBV12-3 or TRBV12-4 to TRBJ1-1, with no clear D. V was pared by 7 bases and J by 1 base, with 10 bases between. This CDR3 contains 13 residues. The CDR3 sequence: CASTLTQNTEAFF. DNA for the CDR3: TGTGCCAGCACCCTGACACAGAACACTGAAGCTTTCTTT.

This clonotype occurred many times. This sequence joins TRBV5-1 and TRBJ1-5; 8 nucleotides line up with TRBD1. The V gene end was trimmed by 1 base and the J gene end by 4 bases; junction bases not matched to a gene: 4. Germline assignment: CDR1 SGHRS and CDR2 YFSETQ. The length of the CDR3 is 15 residues. The CDR3, as DNA: TGCGCCAGCAGCTTGTGGGGACAGGAGAATCAGCCCCAGCATTTT. Translating it yields CASSLWGQENQPQHF.

Many counts were recorded for this clonotype. V usage is TRBV11-1 and J usage is TRBJ1-1; D is ambiguous. The CDR3 is 15 residues long. From germline, CDR1 is SGHAT and CDR2 FQDESV (reference sequence). Trimming removed 2 bases from V and 0 bases from J, with 10 bases in between. This CDR3 reads CASSLFGSVNTEAFF. Written as DNA, the CDR3 is TGTGCCAGCAGCTTATTTGGGTCTGTGAACACTGAAGCTTTCTTT.

Comment on this clonotype: A single base separates this from a much larger clone, so it may be a read error. The rearrangement joins TRBV30 to TRBJ1-1; no clear D. CDR1 GTSNPN and CDR2 SVGIG come from the germline V gene (reference sequence). The CDR3 sequence is 16 residues long. CDR3: CAWSVPRRLMNTEACF. The CDR3 DNA is TGTGCCTGGAGTGTACCACGGAGACTCATGAACACTGAAGCTTGCTTT.